This T cell receptor (beta chain) was retrieved from a study of cytomegalovirus exposure and HLA in healthy donors. Data came from immunoSEQ multiplex PCR; TCRdb stores just in-frame clones and leaves some out. Of roughly 140,000 clones listed, 85% to 90% were seen once; the top ten hold over 3%. The CDR3 contains 13 residues. J gave up 6 bases and V 5 bases, and 4 bases lay outside the gene matches. CDR1 and CDR2 from the germline V gene are MDHEN and SYDVKM. Study results and caveats: According to reports, the classifier identified cytomegalovirus status with high specificity and sensitivity. Most TCR sequences proved rare, with some public TCRs found in many donors. Clusters of TCRs from the first cohort tended to co-occur in the roughly 120 validation repertoires (as a later analysis found).

With regard to this clone: Its matching antigen is unknown.

This sequence was found in a woman aged 18-29 years in good health and CMV-seropositive. J is TRBJ2-7 and V is TRBV28; 10 bases map to TRBD2. What was sequenced was PBMCs. The CDR3, as DNA: TGTGCCAGCAGTCCTCGACTAGCGGGCGAGCAGTACTTC. Translated: CASSPRLAGEQYF.